This record concerns one TCR beta chain sequence. Its target is unknown. TCRdb redid the calling of the reads with MiXCR, one entry per CDR3 protein. The sample lists around 78,000 distinct CDR3 sequences; 20% to 30% were seen once. Germline CDR1 is LGHNA and CDR2 is YSLEER. The CDR3 runs 14 residues. V was pared by 0 bases and J by 2 bases, with 7 bases between. This specimen comes from a study of T cell repertoires in cytomegalovirus infection. Study in general: Matching HLA type and CMV infection were both indicated by public TCR beta signatures.

The specimen comprised CD8+ T cells from cultured PBMCs, sampled from culture after CMV antigen stimulation. The chain combines TRBV4-3 with TRBJ2-5; D gene unclear. This receptor was obtained from a human donor in good health (CMV status not recorded). Some clones in this sample may be carry-over from other donors' samples. This CDR3 is CASSQDSRQETQYF. DNA of the CDR3: TGCGCCAGCAGCCAAGATTCCAGACAAGAGACCCAGTACTTC.